The 32 T cell receptor beta chains in this list originate from one sample, sequenced in a study of shared clonotypes between healthy human individuals. TCRdb's copy holds only in-frame clones and misses some; the assay was immunoSEQ multiplex PCR. This table holds hundreds of thousands of clones, 95% to 97% found once. Source material: naive CD4+ T cells sorted from blood. Documented subset: CD45RA+ positively selected. The receptors were sampled from a woman aged 25-40 years in good health.

The gene calls are TRBV5-1 and TRBJ2-2, with 7 bases aligning to TRBD2. V shed 4 bases and J 4 bases; nucleotides not matched to a gene: 7. The CDR3 is 15 residues long. Germline CDR1 is SGHRS and CDR2 is YFSETQ. CDR3 nucleotide sequence: TGCGCCAGCAGCCCTTCGACTAGCCTCACCGGGGAGCTGTTTTTT. This encodes CASSPSTSLTGELFF.

This clone is a singleton in its sample. The gene calls are TRBV29-1 and TRBJ2-1; D may be TRBD1 (5 bases). V was cut by 6 bases and J by 4 bases, with 7 bases left in between. This CDR3 region has 11 residues. CDR1 and CDR2 (germline): SQVTM, ANQGSEA. The CDR3 protein is CSVRTYNEQFF. CDR3 coding DNA: TGCAGCGTAAGGACATACAATGAGCAGTTCTTC.

The J gene is TRBJ1-3, the V gene TRBV28, with unresolved D. The V end was cut by 2 bases, the J end by 2 bases, with 1 base between. There are 12 residues in the CDR3. Per germline, CDR1 MDHEN and CDR2 SYDVKM. The CDR3, as DNA: TGTGCCAGCAGTTTAGCTGGAAACACCATATATTTT. Its translation: CASSLAGNTIYF. The full variable domain, completed using reference TRBV28 and TRBJ1-3, is DVKVTQSSRYLVKRTGEKVFLECVQDMDHENMFWYRQDPGLGLRLIYFSYDVKMKEKGDIPEGYSVSREKKERFSLILESASTNQTSMYLCASSLAGNTIYFGEGSWLTVV.

J is TRBJ2-2 and V is TRBV2; TRBD2 might be the D (6 bases). Trimming pared 7 bases from V and 4 bases from J, leaving 16 bases between. Germline V gene sequence: CDR1 SNHLY, CDR2 FYNNEI. This CDR3 spans 15 amino acids. The CDR3 spells CASIRAGRGTGELFF. Here the CDR3 DNA reads TGTGCCAGCATCCGGGCCGGGAGAGGCACCGGGGAGCTGTTTTTT.

The genes are TRBV14 and TRBJ1-1; D is uncertain. Germline V CDR1 and CDR2: SGHDN, FVKESK. The CDR3 has 13 residues. Trimming took off 5 bases at V and 2 bases at J, with 9 bases between the two ends. The CDR3 sequence: CASSFTENTEAFF. The CDR3 nucleotides are TGTGCCAGCAGCTTCACAGAAAACACTGAAGCTTTCTTT.

This chain uses TRBV21-1 with TRBJ2-5. The DNA matches TRBJ2-7 better at its end, which makes the J call doubtful. TRBV21-1 is annotated as a pseudogene. The CDR3 spans 20 residues. CDR3 DNA sequence: TGTGCCAGCAGCAACCCCCCAGACGACGTCCTTTGTACCCGAGTGTACGAGCAGTACTTC. Encoded protein: CASSNPPDDVLCTRVYEQYF.

The chain has TRBV27 and TRBJ2-1; possible D gene TRBD1, 6 bases. V lost 1 base and J lost 3, with 16 bases in between. In germline, CDR1 is MNHEY, CDR2 SMNVEV (reference sequence). The CDR3 has 17 amino acids. Here the CDR3 DNA reads TGTGCCAGCAGTTTATGGTTCGTGGACAGCGGCTACAATGAGCAGTTCTTC. Protein: CASSLWFVDSGYNEQFF.

Turning to this clone: The sample holds other DNA sequences that translate to the same CDR3. This chain uses TRBV29-1 with TRBJ2-5; D gene uncertain. CDR3 length: 12 residues. Trimming left V 3 bases short and J 5 bases short, with 10 bases between. Germline CDR1 reads SQVTM; CDR2 reads ANQGSEA. The CDR3 region has the DNA TGCAGCGTTGAGCATAGTGGGGAGACCCAGTACTTC. Its translation: CSVEHSGETQYF.

The chain couples TRBV18 to TRBJ1-1; D uncertain. V was pared by 6 bases and J by 5 bases, with 16 bases between. CDR1 is KGHSH, CDR2 LQKENI, per germline. The CDR3 covers 14 residues. Here the CDR3 reads CASSPPGMGTEAFF. The CDR3 DNA sequence: TGTGCCAGCTCCCCCCCGGGGATGGGGACTGAAGCTTTCTTT.

This clone occurred once. CDR3 residues: CASSESQGYQETQYF. The DNA of the CDR3 is TGTGCCAGCAGTGAATCACAGGGGTACCAAGAGACCCAGTACTTC. The rearrangement uses TRBV25-1 and TRBJ2-5; TRBD1 matches 7 bases. Germline CDR1 is MGHDK and CDR2 is SYGVNS. This CDR3 comprises 15 residues. After removal of 1 base from V and 0 bases from J, the junction contained 2 bases not matched to a gene.

Only one count was recorded for this clone. The rearrangement uses TRBV6-1 and TRBJ1-1; D unclear. V lost 6 bases and J lost 8, with 16 bases in between. The CDR3 covers 13 residues. Germline V lookup: CDR1 MNHNS, CDR2 SASEGT. The CDR3 protein is CASSNGFASEAFF. The CDR3 DNA sequence: TGTGCCAGCAGCAACGGATTCGCATCCGAAGCTTTCTTT.

The CDR3: CASSVTSGNSYEQYF. The CDR3 bases are TGTGCCAGCAGTGTCACTAGCGGGAATTCCTACGAGCAGTACTTC. This rearrangement joins TRBV9 to TRBJ2-7, with 10 bases lining up with TRBD2. The V gene's germline CDR1 is SGDLS and CDR2 YYNGEE. V shed 5 bases and J 1 base; nucleotides not matched to a gene: 6. The CDR3 has 15 residues.

The chain carries TRBV27 and TRBJ1-5; TRBD1 is a possible D gene (6 bases). The CDR3 length is 14 residues. Trimming took 5 bases from V and 8 from J, leaving 16 bases between them. CDR1 is MNHEY and CDR2 is SMNVEV in the germline V gene (reference sequence). This chain's CDR3 is CASSATGRGKPQHF. CDR3 coding DNA: TGTGCCAGCAGTGCAACAGGGAGGGGCAAGCCCCAGCATTTT.

This clone was observed a single time. The V call is TRBV2, the J call TRBJ2-2, with D maybe TRBD1 (5 bases). CDR1 is SNHLY, CDR2 FYNNEI, per germline. The CDR3 covers 13 residues. V was trimmed by 7 bases and J by 6 bases, leaving 12 bases between them. The CDR3 protein is CASNYQGAGELFF. The CDR3 DNA follows: TGTGCCAGCAATTACCAGGGTGCCGGGGAGCTGTTTTTT.

The chain couples TRBV4-1 to TRBJ2-5, with TRBD2 matching 10 bases. This CDR3 has 17 amino acids. V lost 4 bases to trimming and J lost 0 bases; unmatched junction nucleotides: 8. Germline lookup yields CDR1 MGHRA and CDR2 YSYEKL. This CDR3 is CASSLVAGGSYQETQYF. The CDR3 coding sequence is TGCGCCAGCAGCCTAGTAGCGGGAGGCTCGTACCAAGAGACCCAGTACTTC.

The chain joins TRBV9 to TRBJ2-5; TRBD2 is a possible D gene (5 bases). The CDR3 runs 15 residues. Trimming took 0 bases from V and 0 from J, leaving 9 bases between them. Germline V gene lookup returns CDR1 SGDLS and CDR2 YYNGEE. Written as DNA, the CDR3 is TGTGCCAGCAGCGTAGCGCCCGGGGACCAAGAGACCCAGTACTTC. This codes for CASSVAPGDQETQYF.

The chain employs TRBV28 and TRBJ2-4, with no clear D. Trimming left V 5 bases short and J 0 bases short, with 14 bases between. This CDR3 is 16 amino acids long. Per germline, CDR1 MDHEN and CDR2 SYDVKM. The CDR3 here is CASSPTRILAKNIQYF. Here the CDR3 DNA reads TGTGCCAGCAGTCCGACTCGGATCTTAGCCAAAAACATTCAGTACTTC. The variable domain in full, completed from reference TRBV28 and TRBJ2-4, reads DVKVTQSSRYLVKRTGEKVFLECVQDMDHENMFWYRQDPGLGLRLIYFSYDVKMKEKGDIPEGYSVSREKKERFSLILESASTNQTSMYLCASSPTRILAKNIQYFGAGTRLSVL.

This clone was counted a single time. This chain joins TRBV5-6 and TRBJ2-7, with TRBD2 matching 13 bases. The length of the CDR3 is 16 residues. Germline CDR1 SGHDT, CDR2 YYEEEE. Trimming removed 6 bases from V and 4 bases from J; junction bases left unmatched: 10. CDR3 nucleotide sequence: TGTGCCAGCAACCAAAGGACTAGCGGGAGAAGGTACGAGCAGTACTTC. It codes for CASNQRTSGRRYEQYF.

The rearrangement uses TRBV29-1 and TRBJ2-3; 8 bases fit TRBD2. Germline V CDR1 and CDR2: SQVTM, ANQGSEA. After removal of 6 bases from V and 3 bases from J, the junction contained 8 bases not matched to a gene. This CDR3 is 14 amino acids long. CDR3 in amino acids: CSVASGRTTDTQYF. The DNA for the CDR3 is TGCAGCGTCGCCAGCGGGAGAACGACAGATACGCAGTATTTT.

This clone was seen a few times. The CDR3 spells CASSPLGTALQPQHF. The CDR3 coding sequence is TGTGCCAGCAGCCCCCTTGGGACAGCCCTACAGCCCCAGCATTTT. The V and J genes are TRBV7-8 and TRBJ1-5; 7 bases agree with TRBD1. The CDR3 contains 15 residues. The J segment lost 7 bases and the V segment lost 5 bases, leaving 11 bases of the junction unmatched. Germline assignment: CDR1 SGHVS and CDR2 FQNEAQ.

The chain recombines TRBV28 with TRBJ2-1; no reliable D call. The ends were cut back, 6 bases at V and 4 bases at J, with 10 bases in the middle. Germline lookup yields CDR1 MDHEN and CDR2 SYDVKM. This CDR3 has 13 residues. CDR3 amino acids: CASRIADYNEQFF. In nucleotides, the CDR3 is TGTGCCAGCAGGATCGCAGATTACAATGAGCAGTTCTTC.

The genes are TRBV5-1 and TRBJ1-2; unclear D gene. Germline V gives CDR1 SGHRS, CDR2 YFSETQ. V lost 4 bases and J 3 bases, leaving 7 bases between the germline ends. The length of the CDR3 is 12 residues. In DNA form, the CDR3 reads TGCGCCAGCAGCGGATGGGACTATGGCTACACCTTC. Translated: CASSGWDYGYTF.

DNA of the CDR3: TGTGCCAGCTCACCGCAGCGGGATAGCACAGATACGCAGTATTTT. Translation gives CASSPQRDSTDTQYF. The rearrangement uses TRBV18 and TRBJ2-3; TRBD2 aligns across 7 bases. After removal of 3 bases from V and 0 bases from J, the junction contained 3 bases not matched to a gene. CDR1 KGHSH and CDR2 LQKENI come from the germline V gene. The CDR3 is made up of 15 amino acids.

This chain joins TRBV28 and TRBJ1-2; no clear D gene. Germline CDR1 MDHEN, CDR2 SYDVKM. V was shortened by 4 bases and J by 1 base, with 19 bases between the two germline ends. The CDR3 contains 17 residues. CDR3 sequence (DNA): TGTGCCAGCAGTTCCTATGACCGCCCGGCCAATAACTATGGCTACACCTTC. This gives the protein CASSSYDRPANNYGYTF.

The chain carries TRBV2 and TRBJ2-1, with no clear D. Germline V lookup: CDR1 SNHLY, CDR2 FYNNEI. V gave up 6 bases and J gave up 5 bases, with 14 bases separating them. The CDR3 is 14 amino acids. CDR3 bases: TGTGCCAGCAGAGCAAAGGGCGAGAACAATGAGCAGTTCTTC. Translated, it gives CASRAKGENNEQFF.

The chain is built from TRBV2 and TRBJ1-5; D remains ambiguous. The CDR3 is 14 amino acids. The V end was cut by 2 bases, the J end by 4 bases, with 9 bases between. The germline gives CDR1 SNHLY, CDR2 FYNNEI. The CDR3 spells CASSERAVNQPQHF. The DNA of the CDR3 is TGTGCCAGCAGTGAAAGGGCAGTAAATCAGCCCCAGCATTTT. Filled out from reference TRBV2 and TRBJ1-5, the complete variable domain reads EPEVTQTPSHQVTQMGQEVILRCVPISNHLYFYWYRQILGQKVEFLVSFYNNEISEKSEIFDDQFSVERPDGSNFTLKIRSTKLEDSAMYFCASSERAVNQPQHFGDGTRLSIL.

The chain has TRBV7-3 and TRBJ2-3; 9 bases map to TRBD1. CDR1 and CDR2 from the germline V gene are SGHTA and FQGTGA. With 5 bases clipped from V and 4 bases from J, the junction kept 4 bases outside the gene matches. CDR3 length: 14 amino acids. Here the CDR3 DNA reads TGTGCCAGCAGCCAAACAGGGGGCCCAGATACGCAGTATTTT. Translating it yields CASSQTGGPDTQYF. The full variable domain, with the rest looked up from reference TRBV7-3 and TRBJ2-3, is GAGVSQTPSNKVTEKGKYVELRCDPISGHTALYWYRQSLGQGPEFLIYFQGTGAADDSGLPNDRFFAVRPEGSVSTLKIQRTERGDSAVYLCASSQTGGPDTQYFGPGTRLTVL.

This sequence joins TRBV28 and TRBJ1-5, with D maybe TRBD1 (5 bases). The CDR3 is made up of 16 amino acids. CDR1 is MDHEN and CDR2 is SYDVKM in the germline V gene. The ends were cut back, 5 bases at V and 7 bases at J, with 21 bases in the middle. The CDR3 DNA is TGTGCCAGCAGTCCAGCGATATCGAGGGGCATGCAGCCCCAGCATTTT. This translates into CASSPAISRGMQPQHF.

In regard to this clone: The same CDR3 is also encoded by other DNA sequences in this sample. V usage is TRBV18 and J usage is TRBJ1-5, with D perhaps matching TRBD1 (5 bases). Trimming pared 3 bases from V and 1 base from J, leaving 10 bases between. The length of the CDR3 is 15 residues. CDR1 KGHSH and CDR2 LQKENI come from the germline V gene. The CDR3: CASSPETVSNQPQHF. CDR3 nucleotide sequence: TGTGCCAGCTCACCCGAGACAGTCAGCAATCAGCCCCAGCATTTT. Complete variable domain (other parts from reference TRBV18 and TRBJ1-5): NAGVMQNPRHLVRRRGQEARLRCSPMKGHSHVYWYRQLPEEGLKFMVYLQKENIIDESGMPKERFSAEFPKEGPSILRIQQVVRGDSAAYFCASSPETVSNQPQHFGDGTRLSIL.

The chain employs TRBV19 and TRBJ1-1; a possible D gene is TRBD1 (6 bases). V was clipped by 8 bases and J by 4 bases, with 26 bases between them. This CDR3 contains 17 residues. Germline CDR1 is LNHDA and CDR2 is SQIVND (reference sequence). The CDR3, as DNA: TGTGCCAGTGGGACCGGACGGCAGGGGAGTTTGGGCACTGAAGCTTTCTTT. Encoded protein: CASGTGRQGSLGTEAFF.

The chain couples TRBV18 to TRBJ1-1; a weak D match, TRBD1 (5 bases). CDR3 size: 15 residues. Germline V gives CDR1 KGHSH, CDR2 LQKENI. Trimming removed 8 bases at V and 0 bases at J, with 16 bases between. The CDR3 loop is CASLQVEEMNTEAFF. The CDR3 DNA follows: TGTGCCAGCCTACAGGTTGAGGAGATGAACACTGAAGCTTTCTTT.

In its sample, this clone was seen once. The CDR3 nucleotides are TGCGCCAGCAGCCAAGATCAGGGAAGGACTGAAGCTTTCTTT. As protein: CASSQDQGRTEAFF. The chain recombines TRBV4-1 with TRBJ1-1; D perhaps matches TRBD1 (5 bases). V was trimmed by 0 bases and J by 5 bases, leaving 10 bases between them. This CDR3 has 14 amino acids. Germline CDR1 and CDR2: MGHRA and YSYEKL.